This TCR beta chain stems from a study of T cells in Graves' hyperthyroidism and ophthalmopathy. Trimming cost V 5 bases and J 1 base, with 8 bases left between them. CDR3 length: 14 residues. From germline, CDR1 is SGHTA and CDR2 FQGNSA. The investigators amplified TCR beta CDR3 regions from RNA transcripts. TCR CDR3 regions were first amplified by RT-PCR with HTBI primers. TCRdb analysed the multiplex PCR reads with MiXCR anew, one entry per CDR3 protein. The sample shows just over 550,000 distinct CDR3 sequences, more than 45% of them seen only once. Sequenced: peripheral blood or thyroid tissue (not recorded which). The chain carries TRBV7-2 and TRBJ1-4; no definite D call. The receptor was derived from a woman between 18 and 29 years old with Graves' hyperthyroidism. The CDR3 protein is CASSHRVTNEKLFF. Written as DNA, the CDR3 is TGTGCCAGCAGCCACCGGGTAACTAATGAAAAACTGTTTTTT.